The rows below give T cell receptor beta chains drawn from one sample of a study of beta chain features in type 1 diabetes. Sequenced by immunoSEQ multiplex PCR; TCRdb stores in-frame clones only, minus some. This sample has 400,000 to 450,000 clones; around 13% occur once, and the top ten carry roughly 0.035%. The sequenced sample consisted of naive CD4+ T cells from blood. The source is a man aged 25-45 years in good health. Both conserved end residues are part of each CDR3. D genes are given only for firm matches. Clone size is shown for a subset of rows, as once, few, many or a class of expanded clone.

j_call v_call d_call clone_size cdr3_aa cdr3_nt
TRBJ2-3 TRBV2 TRBD1 few CASSGLGQGTDTQYF TGTGCCAGCAGTGGCCTTGGACAGGGCACAGATACGCAGTATTTT
TRBJ2-7 TRBV2 . . CASSVGPYEQYF TGTGCCAGCAGTGTAGGGCCCTACGAGCAGTACTTC
TRBJ1-4 TRBV4-3 TRBD1 . CASSSDRSNEKLFF TGCGCCAGCAGCTCGGACAGGTCAAATGAAAAACTGTTTTTT
TRBJ1-1 TRBV10-3 . . CAISESRGGAFF TGTGCCATCAGTGAGAGTCGGGGTGGTGCTTTCTTT
TRBJ1-2 TRBV25-1 . many CASSDRVRYGYTF TGTGCCAGCAGTGACAGGGTCCGCTATGGCTACACCTTC
TRBJ1-2 TRBV7-9 TRBD1 . CASSAGTGSHGYTF TGTGCCAGCAGCGCCGGGACAGGCTCCCATGGCTACACCTTC
TRBJ1-1 TRBV4-3 . few CASSHGPEAFF TGCGCCAGCAGCCATGGCCCTGAAGCTTTCTTT
TRBJ2-1 TRBV10-3 . . CAISAVDEQFF TGTGCCATCAGTGCTGTGGATGAGCAGTTCTTC
TRBJ1-5 TRBV7-8 . few CASSGGRISNQPQHF TGTGCCAGCAGCGGGGGGCGGATTAGCAATCAGCCCCAGCATTTT
TRBJ2-5 TRBV9 TRBD2 . CASSVVAGGRNVWETQYF TGTGCCAGCAGCGTGGTAGCGGGGGGCCGAAACGTTTGGGAGACCCAGTACTTC
TRBJ1-5 TRBV27 TRBD1 . CASSDRGSQPQHF TGTGCCAGCAGCGACAGGGGAAGTCAGCCCCAGCATTTT
TRBJ2-1 TRBV7-2 TRBD2 . CASSLGLAGGFLGEQFF TGTGCCAGCAGCTTAGGACTAGCGGGGGGCTTCTTAGGCGAGCAGTTCTTC
TRBJ2-3 TRBV5-4 TRBD2 few CASSLERGVFFQDTQYF TGTGCCAGCAGCTTAGAGCGGGGCGTTTTTTTCCAAGATACGCAGTATTTT
TRBJ2-3 TRBV5-4 . . CASSLDGVQDTQYF TGTGCCAGCAGCTTGGACGGAGTTCAAGATACGCAGTATTTT
TRBJ1-1 TRBV30 . . CAWIGGEGEAFF TGTGCCTGGATAGGGGGTGAGGGTGAAGCTTTCTTT
TRBJ2-1 TRBV11-2 . . CASRPVIGEQFF TGTGCCAGCCGACCCGTTATCGGGGAGCAGTTCTTC
TRBJ2-3 TRBV29-1 . few CSVVGAATDTQYF TGCAGCGTTGTGGGGGCAGCCACAGATACGCAGTATTTT